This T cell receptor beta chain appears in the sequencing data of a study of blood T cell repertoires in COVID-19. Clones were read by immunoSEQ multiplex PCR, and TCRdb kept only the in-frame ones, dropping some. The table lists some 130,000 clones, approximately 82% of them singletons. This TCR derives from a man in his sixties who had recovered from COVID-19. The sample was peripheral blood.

DNA of the CDR3: TGCGCCAGCAGCCAAAGCTTCAACAGATTAGCCAAAAACATTCAGTACTTC. It specifies CASSQSFNRLAKNIQYF. The rearrangement links TRBV4-3 to TRBJ2-4, with D uncertain. Germline loops: CDR1 LGHNA, CDR2 YSLEER. The CDR3 contains 17 residues. Trimming removed 2 bases from V and 0 bases from J, with 14 bases in between.